This TCR beta chain was captured by sequencing in a study of T cell repertoires in cytomegalovirus infection. In the study overall: CMV epitopes in the study were HLA-C-restricted (recently identified) and HLA-B-restricted (well studied). Study-wide points: Carriage of CMV together with the relevant HLA was identifiable through cumulative public TCR beta family frequency.

Per germline, CDR1 SGHVS and CDR2 FQNEAQ. With 1 base removed from V and 5 bases from J, the gap between germline ends came to 10 bases. CDR3 length equals 14 residues. TCRdb analysed the reads with MiXCR anew, one entry per CDR3 protein. This sample has roughly 990,000 distinct CDR3 sequences, with roughly 31% found just once. Worth noting for this clonotype: Antigen unknown.

This receptor was identified in a human donor in good health (CMV status not recorded). Some clones in this sample may be carry-over from other donors' samples. This chain uses TRBV7-8 with TRBJ2-3; D possibly corresponds to TRBD2 (6 bases). Material: cultured CD8+ T cells from PBMCs, obtained from culture after CMV antigen stimulation. The CDR3 sequence is CASSLVWREDTQYF. CDR3 coding DNA: TGTGCCAGCAGCTTAGTTTGGAGGGAAGATACGCAGTATTTT.